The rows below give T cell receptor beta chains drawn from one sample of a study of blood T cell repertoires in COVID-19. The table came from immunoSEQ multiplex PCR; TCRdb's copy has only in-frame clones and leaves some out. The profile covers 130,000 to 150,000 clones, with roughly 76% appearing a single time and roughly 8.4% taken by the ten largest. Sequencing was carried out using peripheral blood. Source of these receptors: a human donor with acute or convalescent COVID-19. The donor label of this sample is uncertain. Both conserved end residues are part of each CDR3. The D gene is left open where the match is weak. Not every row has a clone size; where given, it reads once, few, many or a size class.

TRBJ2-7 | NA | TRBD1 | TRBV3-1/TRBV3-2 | TGTGCCAGCAGCCCTGGGACAGCCTCCGAGCAGTACTTC | CASSPGTASEQYF
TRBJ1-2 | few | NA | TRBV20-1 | TGCAGTGTACAGGGCTCCTATGGCTACACCTTC | CSVQGSYGYTF
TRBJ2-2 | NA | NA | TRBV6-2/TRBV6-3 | TGTGCCAGCAGTTACGCAGACACGAACACCGGGGAGCTGTTTTTT | CASSYADTNTGELFF
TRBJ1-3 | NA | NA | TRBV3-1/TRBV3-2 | TGTGCCAGCAGCTACGGGTGGTCTGGAAACACCATATATTTT | CASSYGWSGNTIYF
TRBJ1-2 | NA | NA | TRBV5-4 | TGTGCCAGCAGCTTGGATTCCGGGAGCGACTATGGCTACACCTTC | CASSLDSGSDYGYTF
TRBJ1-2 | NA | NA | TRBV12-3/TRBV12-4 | TGTGCCAGCAGCCCAAACAGCAATGGCTACACCTTC | CASSPNSNGYTF
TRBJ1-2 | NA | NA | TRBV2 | TGTGCCAGCAGTGAAGGAGGGTCCCTCGGACATGGCTACACCTTC | CASSEGGSLGHGYTF
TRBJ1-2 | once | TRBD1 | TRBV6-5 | TGTGCCAGCAGTTACCAGATTGGACAGGGAGACTATGGCTACACCTTC | CASSYQIGQGDYGYTF
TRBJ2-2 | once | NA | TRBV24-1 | TGTGCCACCAGTTCAGGAGGGAACACCGGGGAGCTGTTTTTT | CATSSGGNTGELFF
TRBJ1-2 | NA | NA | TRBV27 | TGTGCCAGCAGTTTAAAGGCAGGGGTTTGGGGCTACACCTTC | CASSLKAGVWGYTF
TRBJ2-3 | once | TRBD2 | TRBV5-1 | TGCGCCAGCAGCCCACTGGCGAGCGGGGCGAGGGATACGCAGTATTTT | CASSPLASGARDTQYF
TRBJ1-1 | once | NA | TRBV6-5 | TGTGCCAGCAGTCAGGACAGGAACACTGAAGCTTTCTTT | CASSQDRNTEAFF
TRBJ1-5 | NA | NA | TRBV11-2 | TGTGCCAGCTCCCTGAGGGCGGATCAGCCCCAGCATTTT | CASSLRADQPQHF
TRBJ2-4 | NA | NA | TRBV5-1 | TGCGCCAGCAGCTTGGAGGGGCTGGGGCTAGCCAAAAACATTCAGTACTTC | CASSLEGLGLAKNIQYF
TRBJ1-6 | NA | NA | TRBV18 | TGTGCCAGCTCAGCAGGGTCGAGGTCCTATAATTCACCCCTCCACTTT | CASSAGSRSYNSPLHF
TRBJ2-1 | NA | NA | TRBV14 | TGTGCCAGCAGCCGCCCGGGGGTGGAGGCCTACAATGAGCAGTTCTTC | CASSRPGVEAYNEQFF
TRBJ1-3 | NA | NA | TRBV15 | TGTGCCACCAGCAGAGAAAGGACAGTCTCTGGAAACACCATATATTTT | CATSRERTVSGNTIYF
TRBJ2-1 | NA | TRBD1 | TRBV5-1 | TGCGCCAGCAGCCTCCGGGACAGGGGGCAAGGCGAGCAGTTCTTC | CASSLRDRGQGEQFF
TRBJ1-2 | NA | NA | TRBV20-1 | TGCAGTGCTAACCAGGCCTATGGCTACACCTTC | CSANQAYGYTF
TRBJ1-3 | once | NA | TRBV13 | TGTGCCAGCAGCGCGACAGAATTTCTCCTCTCTGGAAACACCATATATTTT | CASSATEFLLSGNTIYF
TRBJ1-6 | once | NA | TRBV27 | TGTGCCAGCACCCCCAATAATTCACCCCTCCACTTT | CASTPNNSPLHF
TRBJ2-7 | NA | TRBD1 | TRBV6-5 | TGTGCCAGCAGCCGCGGACAGGACCACGAGCAGTACTTC | CASSRGQDHEQYF
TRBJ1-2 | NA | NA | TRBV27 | TGTGCCAGCAGTTCGGGGGGCCGGAGCTATGGCTACACCTTC | CASSSGGRSYGYTF
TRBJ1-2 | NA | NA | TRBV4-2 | TGTGCCAGCAGCCAAGAGGGCCAGAAGGCGGGGGGAAATGGCTACACCTTC | CASSQEGQKAGGNGYTF